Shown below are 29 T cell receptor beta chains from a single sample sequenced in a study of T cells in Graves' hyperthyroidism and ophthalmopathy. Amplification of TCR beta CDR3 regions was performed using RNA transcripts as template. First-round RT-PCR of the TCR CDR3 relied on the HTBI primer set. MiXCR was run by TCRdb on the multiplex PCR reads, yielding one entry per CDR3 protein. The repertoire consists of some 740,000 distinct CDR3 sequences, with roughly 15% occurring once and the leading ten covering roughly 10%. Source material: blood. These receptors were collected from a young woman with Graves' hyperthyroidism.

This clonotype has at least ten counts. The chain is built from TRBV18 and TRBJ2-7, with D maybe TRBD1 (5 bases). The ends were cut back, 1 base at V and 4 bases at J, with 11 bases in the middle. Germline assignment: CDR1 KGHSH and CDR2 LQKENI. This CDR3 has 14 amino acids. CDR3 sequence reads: CASSPRGRGYEQYF. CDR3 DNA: TGTGCCAGCTCACCACGGGGCAGAGGATACGAGCAGTACTTC.

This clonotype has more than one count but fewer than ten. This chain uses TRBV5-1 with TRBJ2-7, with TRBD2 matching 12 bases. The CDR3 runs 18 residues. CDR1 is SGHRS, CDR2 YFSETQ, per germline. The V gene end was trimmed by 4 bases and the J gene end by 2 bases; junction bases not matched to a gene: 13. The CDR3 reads CASSHVRRTSGKTYEQYF. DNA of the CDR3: TGCGCCAGCAGCCACGTCCGACGGACTAGCGGGAAAACCTACGAGCAGTACTTC.

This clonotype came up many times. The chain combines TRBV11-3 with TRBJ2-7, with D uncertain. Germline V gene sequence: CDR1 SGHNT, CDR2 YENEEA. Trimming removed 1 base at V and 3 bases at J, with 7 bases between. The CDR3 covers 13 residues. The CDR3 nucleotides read TGTGCCAGCAGCTTAGGAGAGGACTACGAGCAGTACTTC. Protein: CASSLGEDYEQYF.

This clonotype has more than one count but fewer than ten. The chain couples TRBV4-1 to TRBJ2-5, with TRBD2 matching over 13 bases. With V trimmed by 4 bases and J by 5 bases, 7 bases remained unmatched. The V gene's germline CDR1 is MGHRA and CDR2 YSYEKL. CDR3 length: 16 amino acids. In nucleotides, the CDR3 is TGCGCCAGCAGCCGCACTAGCGGGAGGGCCGAGGAGACCCAGTACTTC. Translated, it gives CASSRTSGRAEETQYF.

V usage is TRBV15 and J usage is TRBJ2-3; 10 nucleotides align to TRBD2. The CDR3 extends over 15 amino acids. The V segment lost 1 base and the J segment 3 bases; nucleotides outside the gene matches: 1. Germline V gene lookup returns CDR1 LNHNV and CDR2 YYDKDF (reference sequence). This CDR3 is CATSRGTSGTDTQYF. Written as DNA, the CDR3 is TGTGCCACCAGCAGAGGGACTAGCGGAACAGATACGCAGTATTTT. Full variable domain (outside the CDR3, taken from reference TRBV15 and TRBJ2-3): DAMVIQNPRYQVTQFGKPVTLSCSQTLNHNVMYWYQQKSSQAPKLLFHYYDKDFNNEADTPDNFQSRRPNTSFCFLDIRSPGLGDTAMYLCATSRGTSGTDTQYFGPGTRLTVL.

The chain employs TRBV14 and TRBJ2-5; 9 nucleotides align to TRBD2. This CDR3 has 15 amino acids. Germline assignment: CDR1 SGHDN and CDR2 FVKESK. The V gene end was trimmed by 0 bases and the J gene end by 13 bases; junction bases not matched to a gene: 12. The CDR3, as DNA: TGTGCCAGCAGCCAAGACGTGGGCCTAGCGGGGACTAGGTACTTC. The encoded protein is CASSQDVGLAGTRYF.

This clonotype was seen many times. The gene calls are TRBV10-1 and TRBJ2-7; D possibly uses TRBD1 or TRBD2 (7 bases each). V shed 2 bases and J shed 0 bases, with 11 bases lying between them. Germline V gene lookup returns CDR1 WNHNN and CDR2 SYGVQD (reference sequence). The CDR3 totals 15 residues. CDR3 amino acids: CASSEGRDSSYEQYF. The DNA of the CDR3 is TGCGCCAGCAGTGAGGGGAGGGACAGCTCCTACGAGCAGTACTTC.

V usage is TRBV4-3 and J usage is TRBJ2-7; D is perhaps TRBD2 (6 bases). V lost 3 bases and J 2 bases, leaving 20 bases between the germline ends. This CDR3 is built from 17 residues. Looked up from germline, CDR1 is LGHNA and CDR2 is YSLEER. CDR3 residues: CASSQIGRGSGAYEQYF. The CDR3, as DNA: TGCGCCAGCAGCCAGATAGGCCGTGGTAGCGGCGCCTACGAGCAGTACTTC.

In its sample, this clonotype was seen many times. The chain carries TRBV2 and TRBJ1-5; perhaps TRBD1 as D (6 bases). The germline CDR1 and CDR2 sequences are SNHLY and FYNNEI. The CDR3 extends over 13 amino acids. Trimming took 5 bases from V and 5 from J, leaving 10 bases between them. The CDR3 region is CASSHEGDQPQHF. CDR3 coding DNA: TGTGCCAGCAGTCACGAGGGGGATCAGCCCCAGCATTTT.

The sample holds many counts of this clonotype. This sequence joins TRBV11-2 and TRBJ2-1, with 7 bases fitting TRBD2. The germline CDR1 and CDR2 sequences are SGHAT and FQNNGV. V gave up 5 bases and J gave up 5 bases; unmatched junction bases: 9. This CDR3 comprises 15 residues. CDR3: CASSPFYAGDNEQFF. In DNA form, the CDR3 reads TGTGCCAGCAGCCCCTTTTACGCGGGAGACAATGAGCAGTTCTTC. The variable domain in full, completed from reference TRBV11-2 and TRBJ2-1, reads EAGVAQSPRYKIIEKRQSVAFWCNPISGHATLYWYQQILGQGPKLLIQFQNNGVVDDSQLPKDRFSAERLKGVDSTLKIQPAKLEDSAVYLCASSPFYAGDNEQFFGPGTRLTVL.

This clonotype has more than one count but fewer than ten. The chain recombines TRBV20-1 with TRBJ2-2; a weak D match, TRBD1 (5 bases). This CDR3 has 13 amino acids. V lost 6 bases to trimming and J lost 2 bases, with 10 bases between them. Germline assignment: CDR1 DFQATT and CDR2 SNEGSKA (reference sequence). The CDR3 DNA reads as TGCAGTGCCCGTGACAGAAACACCGGGGAGCTGTTTTTT. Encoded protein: CSARDRNTGELFF.

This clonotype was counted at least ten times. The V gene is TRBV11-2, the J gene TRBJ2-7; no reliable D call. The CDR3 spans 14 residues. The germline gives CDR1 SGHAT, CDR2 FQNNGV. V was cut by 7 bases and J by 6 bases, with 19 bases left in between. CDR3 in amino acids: CASTLDLGRGEQYF. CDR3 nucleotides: TGTGCCAGCACCCTAGATTTGGGCCGCGGCGAGCAGTACTTC.

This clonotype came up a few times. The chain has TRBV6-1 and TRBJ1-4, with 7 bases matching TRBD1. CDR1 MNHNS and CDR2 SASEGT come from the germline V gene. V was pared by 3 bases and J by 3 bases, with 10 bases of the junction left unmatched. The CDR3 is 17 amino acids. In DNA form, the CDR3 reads TGTGCCAGCAGTGACCCGATCGGGACAGTTCCTAATGAAAAACTGTTTTTT. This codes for CASSDPIGTVPNEKLFF.

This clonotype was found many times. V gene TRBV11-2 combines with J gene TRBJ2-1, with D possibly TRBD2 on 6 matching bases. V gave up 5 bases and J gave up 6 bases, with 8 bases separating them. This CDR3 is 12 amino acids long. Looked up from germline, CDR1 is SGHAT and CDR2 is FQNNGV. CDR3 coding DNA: TGTGCCAGCAGCAATAGCGGCAATGAGCAGTTCTTC. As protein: CASSNSGNEQFF.

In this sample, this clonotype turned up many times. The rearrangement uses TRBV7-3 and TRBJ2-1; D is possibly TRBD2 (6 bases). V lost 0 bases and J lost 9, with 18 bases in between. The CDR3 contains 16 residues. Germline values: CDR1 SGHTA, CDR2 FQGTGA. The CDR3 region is CASSLTGTSPWGEQFF. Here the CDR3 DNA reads TGTGCCAGCAGCTTAACGGGAACTAGCCCCTGGGGTGAGCAGTTCTTC. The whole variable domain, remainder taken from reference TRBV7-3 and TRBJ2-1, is GAGVSQTPSNKVTEKGKYVELRCDPISGHTALYWYRQSLGQGPEFLIYFQGTGAADDSGLPNDRFFAVRPEGSVSTLKIQRTERGDSAVYLCASSLTGTSPWGEQFFGPGTRLTVL.

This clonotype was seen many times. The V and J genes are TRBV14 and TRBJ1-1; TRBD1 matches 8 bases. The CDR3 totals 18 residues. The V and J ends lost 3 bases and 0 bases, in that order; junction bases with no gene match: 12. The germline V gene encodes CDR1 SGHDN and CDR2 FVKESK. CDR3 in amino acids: CASSHFAGGRQMNTEAFF. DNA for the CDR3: TGTGCCAGCAGCCATTTCGCAGGGGGCCGTCAAATGAACACTGAAGCTTTCTTT.

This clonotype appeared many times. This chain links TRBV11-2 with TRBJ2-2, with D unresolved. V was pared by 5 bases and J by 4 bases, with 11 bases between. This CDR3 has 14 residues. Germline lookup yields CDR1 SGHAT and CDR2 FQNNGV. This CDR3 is CASSGERVTGELFF. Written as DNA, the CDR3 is TGTGCCAGCAGCGGAGAAAGGGTCACCGGGGAGCTGTTTTTT.

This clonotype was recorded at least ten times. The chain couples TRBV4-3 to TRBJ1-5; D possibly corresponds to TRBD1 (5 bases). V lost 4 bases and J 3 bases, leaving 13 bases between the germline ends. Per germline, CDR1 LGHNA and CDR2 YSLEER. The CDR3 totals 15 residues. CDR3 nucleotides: TGCGCCAGCAGCCCCCGCGGGGGGAACAATCAGCCCCAGCATTTT. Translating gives CASSPRGGNNQPQHF.

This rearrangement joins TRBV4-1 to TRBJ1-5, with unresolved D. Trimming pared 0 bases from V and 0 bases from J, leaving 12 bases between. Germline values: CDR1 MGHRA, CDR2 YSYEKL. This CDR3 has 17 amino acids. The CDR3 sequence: CASSQDPAEYSNQPQHF. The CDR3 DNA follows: TGCGCCAGCAGCCAAGATCCGGCCGAGTATAGCAATCAGCCCCAGCATTTT.

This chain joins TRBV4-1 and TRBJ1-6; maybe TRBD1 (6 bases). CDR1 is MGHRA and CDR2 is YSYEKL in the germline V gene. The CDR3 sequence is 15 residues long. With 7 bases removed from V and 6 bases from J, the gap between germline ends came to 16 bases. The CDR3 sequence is CASTPSQGINSPLHF. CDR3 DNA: TGCGCCAGCACGCCCTCACAGGGTATTAATTCACCCCTCCACTTT.

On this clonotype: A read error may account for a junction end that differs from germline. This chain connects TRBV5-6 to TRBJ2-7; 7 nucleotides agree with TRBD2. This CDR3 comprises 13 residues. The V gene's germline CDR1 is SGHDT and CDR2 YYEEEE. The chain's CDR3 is CASGLGGRYEQYF. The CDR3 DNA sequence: TGTGCCAGCGGCTTGGGGGGGAGGTACGAGCAGTACTTC. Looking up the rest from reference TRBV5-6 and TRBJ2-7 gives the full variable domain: DAGVTQSPTHLIKTRGQQVTLRCSPKSGHDTVSWYQQALGQGPQFIFQYYEEEERQRGNFPDRFSGHQFPNYSSELNVNALLLGDSALYLCASGLGGRYEQYFGPGTRLTVT.

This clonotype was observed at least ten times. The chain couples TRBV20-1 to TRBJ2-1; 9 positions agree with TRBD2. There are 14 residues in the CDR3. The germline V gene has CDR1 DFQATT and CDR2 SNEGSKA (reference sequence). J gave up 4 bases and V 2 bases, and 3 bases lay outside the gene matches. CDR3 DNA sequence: TGCAGTGCTAGAAGAGCGGGAGGATACAATGAGCAGTTCTTC. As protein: CSARRAGGYNEQFF.

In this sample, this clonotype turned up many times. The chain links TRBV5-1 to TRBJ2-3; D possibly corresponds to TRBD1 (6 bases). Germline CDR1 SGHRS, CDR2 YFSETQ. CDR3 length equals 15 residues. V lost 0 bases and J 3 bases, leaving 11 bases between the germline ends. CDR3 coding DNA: TGCGCCAGCAGCTTGGGTGACAGGCGGACAGATACGCAGTATTTT. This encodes CASSLGDRRTDTQYF.

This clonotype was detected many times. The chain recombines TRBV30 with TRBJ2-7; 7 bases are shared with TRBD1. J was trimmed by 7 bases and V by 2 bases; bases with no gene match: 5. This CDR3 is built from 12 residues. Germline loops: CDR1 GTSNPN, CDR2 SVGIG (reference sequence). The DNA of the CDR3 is TGTGCCTGGAGTCGACAGGGTTTTGAGCAGTACTTC. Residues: CAWSRQGFEQYF.

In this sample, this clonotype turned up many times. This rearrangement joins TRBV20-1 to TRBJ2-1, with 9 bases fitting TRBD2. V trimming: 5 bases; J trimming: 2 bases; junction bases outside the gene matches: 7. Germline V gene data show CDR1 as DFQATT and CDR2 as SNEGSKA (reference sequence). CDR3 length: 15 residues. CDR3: CSAVLAGQAYNEQFF. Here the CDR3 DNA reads TGCAGTGCTGTACTAGCGGGCCAAGCCTACAATGAGCAGTTCTTC.

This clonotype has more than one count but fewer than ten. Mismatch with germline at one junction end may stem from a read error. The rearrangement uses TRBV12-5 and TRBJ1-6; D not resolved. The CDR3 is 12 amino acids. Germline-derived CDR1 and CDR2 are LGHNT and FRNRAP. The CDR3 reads CASTRDNSPLHF. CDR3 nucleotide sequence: TGTGCTAGTACAAGGGATAACTCACCCCTCCACTTT.

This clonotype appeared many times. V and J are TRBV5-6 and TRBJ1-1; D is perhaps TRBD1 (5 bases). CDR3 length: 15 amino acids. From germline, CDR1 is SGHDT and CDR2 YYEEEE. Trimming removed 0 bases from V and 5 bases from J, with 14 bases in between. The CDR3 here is CASSLAFRDRTEAFF. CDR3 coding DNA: TGTGCCAGCAGCTTGGCCTTCAGGGATCGAACTGAAGCTTTCTTT.

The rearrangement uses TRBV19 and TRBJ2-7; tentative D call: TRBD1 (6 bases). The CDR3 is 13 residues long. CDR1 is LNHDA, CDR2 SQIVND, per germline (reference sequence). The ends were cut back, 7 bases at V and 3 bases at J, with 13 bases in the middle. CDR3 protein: CASTPRGGYEQYF. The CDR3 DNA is TGTGCCAGTACCCCCCGAGGGGGCTACGAGCAGTACTTC.

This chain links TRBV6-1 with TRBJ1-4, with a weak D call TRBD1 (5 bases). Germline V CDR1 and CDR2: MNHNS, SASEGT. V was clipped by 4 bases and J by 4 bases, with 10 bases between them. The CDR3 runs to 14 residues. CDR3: CASSGGNDNEKLFF. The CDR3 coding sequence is TGTGCCAGCAGTGGGGGGAATGATAATGAAAAACTGTTTTTT.